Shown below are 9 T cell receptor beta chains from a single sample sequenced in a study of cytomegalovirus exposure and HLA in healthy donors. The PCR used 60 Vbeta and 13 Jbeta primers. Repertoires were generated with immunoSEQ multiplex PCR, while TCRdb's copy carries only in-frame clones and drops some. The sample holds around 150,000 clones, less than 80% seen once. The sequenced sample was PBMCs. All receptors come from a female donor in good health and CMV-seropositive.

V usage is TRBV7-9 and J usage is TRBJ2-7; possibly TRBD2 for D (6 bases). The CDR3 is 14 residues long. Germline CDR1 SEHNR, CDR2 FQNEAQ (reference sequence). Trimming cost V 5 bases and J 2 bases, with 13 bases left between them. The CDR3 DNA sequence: TGTGCCAGCAGCGGAGGGGCGGCTGCCTACGAGCAGTACTTC. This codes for CASSGGAAAYEQYF.

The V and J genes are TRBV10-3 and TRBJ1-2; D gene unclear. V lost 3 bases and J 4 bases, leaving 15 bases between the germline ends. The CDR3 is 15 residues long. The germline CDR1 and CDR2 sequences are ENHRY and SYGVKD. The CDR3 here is CAISERVFNGYGYTF. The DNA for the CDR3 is TGTGCCATCAGTGAACGAGTGTTTAATGGCTATGGCTACACCTTC.

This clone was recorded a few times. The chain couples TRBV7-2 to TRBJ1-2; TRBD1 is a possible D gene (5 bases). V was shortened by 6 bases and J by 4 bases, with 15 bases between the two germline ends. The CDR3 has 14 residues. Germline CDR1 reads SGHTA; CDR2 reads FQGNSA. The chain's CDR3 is CASRTDGGSYGYTF. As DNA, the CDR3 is TGTGCCAGCAGGACAGATGGGGGGAGCTATGGCTACACCTTC.

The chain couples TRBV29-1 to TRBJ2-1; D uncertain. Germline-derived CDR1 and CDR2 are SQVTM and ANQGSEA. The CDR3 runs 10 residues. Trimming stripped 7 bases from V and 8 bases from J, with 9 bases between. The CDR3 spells CSGTRDEQFF. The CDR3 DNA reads TGCAGCGGTACCCGGGATGAGCAGTTCTTC.

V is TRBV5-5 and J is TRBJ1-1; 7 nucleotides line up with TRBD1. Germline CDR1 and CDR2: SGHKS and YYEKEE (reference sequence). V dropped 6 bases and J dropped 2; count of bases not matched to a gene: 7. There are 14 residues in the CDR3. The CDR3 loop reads CASNLRTGNTEAFF. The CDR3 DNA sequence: TGTGCCAGCAACTTAAGGACAGGAAACACTGAAGCTTTCTTT.

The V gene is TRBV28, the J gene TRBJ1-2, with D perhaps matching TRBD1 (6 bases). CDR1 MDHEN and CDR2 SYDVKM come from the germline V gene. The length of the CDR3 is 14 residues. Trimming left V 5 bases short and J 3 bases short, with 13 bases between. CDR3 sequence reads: CASSRTGMDYGYTF. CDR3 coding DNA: TGTGCCAGCAGTCGAACAGGGATGGACTATGGCTACACCTTC.

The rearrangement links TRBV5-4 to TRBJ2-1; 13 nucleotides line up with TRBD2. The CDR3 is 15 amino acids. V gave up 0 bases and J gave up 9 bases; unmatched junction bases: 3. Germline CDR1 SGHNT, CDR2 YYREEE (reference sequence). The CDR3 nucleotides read TGTGCCAGCAGCTTGGGAACTAGCGGGGGGGCTGAGCAGTTCTTC. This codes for CASSLGTSGGAEQFF.

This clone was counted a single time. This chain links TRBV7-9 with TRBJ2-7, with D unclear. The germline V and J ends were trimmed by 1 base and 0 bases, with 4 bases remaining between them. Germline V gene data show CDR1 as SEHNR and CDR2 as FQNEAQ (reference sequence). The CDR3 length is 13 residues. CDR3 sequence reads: CASSLVSSYEQYF. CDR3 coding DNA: TGTGCCAGCAGCTTAGTCAGCTCCTACGAGCAGTACTTC.

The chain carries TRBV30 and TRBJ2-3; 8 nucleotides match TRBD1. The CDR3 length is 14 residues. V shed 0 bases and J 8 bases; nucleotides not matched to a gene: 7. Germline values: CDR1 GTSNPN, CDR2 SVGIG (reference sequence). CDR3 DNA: TGTGCCTGGAGTGTGTCAGGGGGCAGGAGTACGCAGTATTTT. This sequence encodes CAWSVSGGRSTQYF.